The sequence of this T cell receptor (beta chain) was determined in a study of PD-1 blockade in classical Hodgkin lymphoma. Germline CDR1 and CDR2: SGHVS and FNYEAQ. The CDR3 covers 15 residues. The ends were cut back, 6 bases at V and 4 bases at J, with 19 bases in the middle. All patients experienced relapse after autologous stem cell transplantation, and brentuximab vedotin exposure was variable. Here immunoSEQ multiplex PCR was the method, and the copy in TCRdb shows in-frame clones only, minus some. The table includes about 40,000 clones, over 80% detected once. This TCR was recovered from a human donor with classical Hodgkin lymphoma. The specimen comprised peripheral blood mononuclear cells (PBMCs), sampled at baseline. This chain uses TRBV7-6 with TRBJ2-7; D uncertain. CDR3 amino acids: CASSRDPSVYYEQYF. CDR3 bases: TGTGCCAGCAGTAGAGACCCCTCGGTATATTACGAGCAGTACTTC. The whole variable domain, filled in from reference TRBV7-6 and TRBJ2-7, reads GAGVSQSPRYKVTKRGQDVALRCDPISGHVSLYWYRQALGQGPEFLTYFNYEAQQDKSGLPNDRFSAERPEGSISTLTIQRTEQRDSAMYRCASSRDPSVYYEQYFGPGTRLTVT.